A single sample gave rise to the 17 T cell receptor beta chains below, sequenced in a study of blood T cell repertoires in COVID-19. Produced via immunoSEQ multiplex PCR; TCRdb's table is partial and in-frame only. The repertoire holds about 250,000 clones, with about 86% as singletons. Sequencing was done on a sample of peripheral blood. The receptors were gathered from a man aged 50 or older with active or convalescent COVID-19.

CDR3 amino acids: CASRPVGQPNSPLHF. In DNA form, the CDR3 reads TGTGCCAGCAGACCCGTGGGACAGCCCAATTCACCCCTCCACTTT. The rearrangement links TRBV7-2 to TRBJ1-6, with 7 bases fitting TRBD1. The V and J ends lost 6 bases and 7 bases, in that order; junction bases with no gene match: 9. CDR1 SGHTA and CDR2 FQGNSA come from the germline V gene. The CDR3 loop spans 15 amino acids. Filled out from reference TRBV7-2 and TRBJ1-6, the complete variable domain reads GAGVSQSPSNKVTEKGKDVELRCDPISGHTALYWYRQSLGQGLEFLIYFQGNSAPDKSGLPSDRFSAERTGGSVSTLTIQRTQQEDSAVYLCASRPVGQPNSPLHFGNGTRLTVT.

This clone showed up just a few times. V usage is TRBV7-9 and J usage is TRBJ1-2, with 7 positions matching TRBD1. Germline CDR1 SEHNR, CDR2 FQNEAQ (reference sequence). The CDR3 covers 12 residues. Trimming at V came to 5 bases and at J to 6 bases, leaving 3 bases not matched to a gene. DNA for the CDR3: TGTGCCAGCAGCCATACAGGGGATGGCTACACCTTC. Its translation: CASSHTGDGYTF.

This clone has only a few counts. The chain employs TRBV30 and TRBJ1-5, with a weak D call TRBD1 (5 bases). The CDR3 runs 13 residues. V gave up 0 bases and J gave up 4 bases, with 7 bases separating them. The germline V gene encodes CDR1 GTSNPN and CDR2 SVGIG (reference sequence). This CDR3 is CAWSVGLNQPQHF. CDR3 coding DNA: TGTGCCTGGAGTGTGGGGCTAAATCAGCCCCAGCATTTT.

The rearrangement links TRBV9 to TRBJ2-5; 11 bases match TRBD2. The trim removed 0 bases at V and 2 bases at J, leaving 6 bases unmatched. Germline V lookup: CDR1 SGDLS, CDR2 YYNGEE. CDR3 length: 17 amino acids. The CDR3 region has the DNA TGTGCCAGCAGCGTAGCTGGCTTAGCGGGGGGGCAAGAGACCCAGTACTTC. Translation: CASSVAGLAGGQETQYF.

This clone showed up just a few times. The V call is TRBV6-4, the J call TRBJ1-5, with unresolved D. Trimming left V 0 bases short and J 7 bases short, with 7 bases between. The CDR3 covers 13 residues. Germline V gives CDR1 MRHNA, CDR2 SNTAGT. CDR3 DNA sequence: TGTGCCAGCAGTGACTCTGGCTGGCAGCCCCAGCATTTT. Encoded protein: CASSDSGWQPQHF.

This clone was observed a single time. J is TRBJ2-7 and V is TRBV18, with 9 bases lining up with TRBD1. The CDR3 consists of 17 residues. With 3 bases clipped from V and 6 bases from J, the junction kept 15 bases outside the gene matches. Germline CDR1 is KGHSH and CDR2 is LQKENI. The CDR3 loop is CASSPLDRGKRNGEQYF. Here the CDR3 DNA reads TGTGCCAGCTCACCGTTGGACAGGGGTAAAAGGAACGGCGAGCAGTACTTC.

V is TRBV9 and J is TRBJ2-7; TRBD1 is a possible D gene (5 bases). The V gene lost 0 bases and the J gene lost 9 bases, with 19 bases spanning the gap. The CDR3 is 15 residues long. Looked up from germline, CDR1 is SGDLS and CDR2 is YYNGEE. The CDR3 sequence is CASSVDHDSLGPQYF. The DNA for the CDR3 is TGTGCCAGCAGCGTAGATCACGACAGCCTCGGCCCGCAGTACTTC.

V usage is TRBV5-1 and J usage is TRBJ1-1, with TRBD1 matching over 7 bases. CDR3 length: 16 amino acids. The germline V gene has CDR1 SGHRS and CDR2 YFSETQ. The junction had 5 bases not matched to a gene; V was cut back by 0 bases and J by 0 bases. In nucleotides, the CDR3 is TGCGCCAGCAGCTTGGACGGGACAGTTATGAACACTGAAGCTTTCTTT. Its translation is CASSLDGTVMNTEAFF.

The chain uses TRBV12-3 or TRBV12-4 and TRBJ1-3; D not certain. V lost 3 bases and J 0 bases, leaving 3 bases between the germline ends. This CDR3 is 13 amino acids long. CDR3: CASSFNSGNTIYF. The CDR3 region has the DNA TGTGCCAGCAGTTTTAACTCTGGAAACACCATATATTTT.

V usage is TRBV5-8 and J usage is TRBJ2-1; no definite D call. Trimming shortened V by 4 bases and J by 10 bases, and 12 bases separated the two germline ends. Germline V lookup: CDR1 SGHTS, CDR2 YDEGEE. CDR3 length: 12 amino acids. CDR3 amino acids: CASSQWSREQFF. The DNA for the CDR3 is TGTGCCAGCAGCCAGTGGTCCAGGGAGCAGTTCTTC.

On this clone: Germline and junction disagree at one end, which may indicate a read error. This chain connects TRBV12-3 or TRBV12-4 to TRBJ1-1; D not resolved. The CDR3 has 12 residues. CDR3 region: CAISTPGGEAFF. CDR3 nucleotide sequence: TGTGCCATCAGTACCCCCGGAGGTGAAGCTTTCTTT.

The gene calls are TRBV19 and TRBJ1-5; possible D gene TRBD1, 5 bases. The V end lost 7 bases, the J end lost 4 bases, and 20 bases lay between the germline ends. This CDR3 spans 16 amino acids. The germline CDR1 and CDR2 sequences are LNHDA and SQIVND (reference sequence). The CDR3 spells CASKDAQGFVNQPQHF. In DNA form, the CDR3 reads TGTGCCAGTAAAGACGCTCAGGGATTCGTAAATCAGCCCCAGCATTTT.

V and J are TRBV7-9 and TRBJ2-3; 7 bases are a match to TRBD2. This CDR3 spans 15 amino acids. Germline trimming cut 5 bases from V and 5 bases from J; bases unmatched to any gene: 10. Germline-derived CDR1 and CDR2 are SEHNR and FQNEAQ (reference sequence). The CDR3 protein is CASSAGTMSGDTQYF. The CDR3 region has the DNA TGTGCCAGCAGCGCGGGGACTATGAGTGGAGATACGCAGTATTTT.

This clone turned up a few times. This rearrangement joins TRBV2 to TRBJ1-6; no reliable D call. Trimming removed 6 bases at V and 8 bases at J, with 8 bases between. This CDR3 contains 12 residues. Germline loops: CDR1 SNHLY, CDR2 FYNNEI. The chain's CDR3 is CASRVQDSPLHF. CDR3 coding DNA: TGTGCCAGCAGGGTACAAGATTCACCCCTCCACTTT.

The chain joins TRBV5-8 to TRBJ1-3; the D gene is possibly TRBD1 (6 bases). The CDR3 is 15 residues long. Germline V gives CDR1 SGHTS, CDR2 YDEGEE. V shed 4 bases and J shed 0 bases, with 11 bases lying between them. CDR3 sequence reads: CASSPDSSSGNTIYF. The CDR3 nucleotides read TGTGCCAGCAGCCCGGACAGTAGCTCTGGAAACACCATATATTTT.

This clone was observed once. This chain joins TRBV3-1 (or the pseudogene TRBV3-2) and TRBJ2-3; 8 positions match TRBD2. The CDR3 is 16 amino acids. In germline, CDR1 is LGHDT, CDR2 YNNKEL (reference sequence). Trimming cost V 0 bases and J 5 bases; bases outside gene matches: 7. The CDR3 reads CASSQEGRAGVDTQYF. The CDR3 nucleotides read TGTGCCAGCAGCCAAGAGGGGCGAGCGGGGGTAGATACGCAGTATTTT.

The chain links TRBV4-3 to TRBJ2-3; 12 bases are shared with TRBD2. This CDR3 comprises 16 residues. The V gene end was trimmed by 1 base and the J gene end by 7 bases; junction bases not matched to a gene: 6. Germline V gives CDR1 LGHNA, CDR2 YSLEER. The CDR3 region has the DNA TGCGCCAGCAGCCAAGGCCCTACTAGCGGGGGGTATACGCAGTATTTT. Its protein product is CASSQGPTSGGYTQYF.